This T cell receptor beta chain derives from a study of CD8 T cells in Susac syndrome. Reverse transcription of about 0.45 to 1 ug RNA was performed with random hexamers. An immunoSEQ multiplex PCR amplified TCR beta CDR3 over 54 Vbeta and 13 Jbeta. TCRdb fed the immunoSEQ multiplex PCR reads into MiXCR, producing one record per CDR3 protein. The table includes approximately 220,000 distinct CDR3 sequences, 92% detected once. This CDR3 spans 12 amino acids. With V trimmed by 7 bases and J by 3 bases, 5 bases remained unmatched. The germline V gene has CDR1 SQVTM and CDR2 ANQGSEA. TCR beta sequences were obtained from blood CD8+ and CD4+ T cells. TEMRA cells were enriched by FACS, and CD4+ and CD8+ T cells were negatively isolated.

The source of this sequence is a human donor with multiple sclerosis. Sample: CD8+ T cells from PBMCs. The V gene is TRBV29-1, the J gene TRBJ1-2; 7 nucleotides align to TRBD1. The CDR3 coding sequence is TGCAGCGCCAGCGGGACAGACTATGGCTACACCTTC. Residues: CSASGTDYGYTF.